The sequence of this T cell receptor (beta chain) was determined in a study of T cell repertoires in cytomegalovirus infection. General observations from the study: Within the response measured ex vivo, HLA-C-restricted CMV-specific TCR beta clonotypes were dominant. Cumulative public TCR beta family frequency identified CMV carriers with the relevant HLA.

Trimming removed 0 bases at V and 0 bases at J, with 17 bases between. Germline loops: CDR1 LGHNT, CDR2 FRNRAP. The CDR3 is made up of 18 amino acids. Each CDR3 protein gets one entry after TCRdb re-called the reads with MiXCR. The sample shows hundreds of thousands of distinct CDR3 sequences, around a sixth of them seen only once. As concerns this clonotype: What it binds is not known.

This clonotype was obtained from a human donor in good health (CMV status not recorded). Some clones in this sample may be carry-over from other donors' samples. The chain carries TRBV12-5 and TRBJ1-1; no firm D call. The sequenced sample was PBMCs. CDR3 coding DNA: TGTGCTAGTGGTTTGGTACTGGGTCTTCAAAGCATGAACACTGAAGCTTTCTTT. This translates into CASGLVLGLQSMNTEAFF.